This T cell receptor (beta chain) was identified during a study of blood T cell repertoires in COVID-19. Study details: The United States, Italy and Spain supplied acute and convalescent COVID-19 samples. Sources were T cells, B-cell-depleted T cells, or PBMCs; the material itself was cDNA or gDNA.

Enrollees, about 18 to 95 years old, lived in about two dozen US areas. The V gene's germline CDR1 is SGHAT and CDR2 FQNNGV. The CDR3 runs 14 residues. The ends were cut back, 3 bases at V and 4 bases at J, with 13 bases in the middle. Sequencing was performed with immunoSEQ multiplex PCR; in TCRdb, only in-frame clones are kept and a portion is missing. This table holds roughly 130,000 clones, 84% found once. In regard to this clone: Other DNA sequences of this sample code for an identical CDR3.

V and J are TRBV11-2 and TRBJ2-7, with a possible D match to TRBD1 (5 bases). Sequences were obtained from PBMCs or T cells enriched from blood (not recorded which). This receptor was taken from a woman between 45 and 60 years old with acute COVID-19. CDR3 sequence reads: CASSFGQGGYEQYF. CDR3 in DNA: TGTGCCAGCAGCTTCGGGCAGGGTGGGTACGAGCAGTACTTC.